Detailed here is one T cell receptor (beta chain). Its antigen is still unknown. This CDR3 spans 16 amino acids. Germline V gene sequence: CDR1 SGHNT, CDR2 YYREEE (reference sequence). V lost 4 bases and J lost 5; bases outside the gene matches: 10. This record comes from a study of T cell responses to AZD1222 COVID-19 vaccine. Study findings and constraints: Within unmutated variant regions lay the reported targets of nearly half of spike-specific TCRs. Rises in breadth and depth of Spike-specific TCRs came after two AZD1222 doses. None of the repertoires were sampled until the peak T cell response had passed.

The repertoire was sequenced with immunoSEQ multiplex PCR; TCRdb's copy has only in-frame clones and lacks some. The sample has approximately 200,000 clones; roughly nine tenths are singletons. The input for sequencing was peripheral blood, taken 28 days after the second AZD1222 dose. This receptor was identified in an adult who received the AZD1222 COVID-19 vaccine. V gene TRBV5-4 combines with J gene TRBJ2-7; 12 nucleotides agree with TRBD1. Here the CDR3 reads CASSPSRDRGLDEQYF. CDR3 DNA: TGTGCCAGCAGCCCCTCCCGGGACAGGGGGCTCGACGAGCAGTACTTC.